The 12 T cell receptor beta chains reported below all come from one sample, sequenced in a study of identical twins. TCRdb processed the 5' RACE reads anew with MiXCR; each CDR3 protein has one entry. The sample contains some 330,000 distinct CDR3 sequences, about 10% of which appear only once. The specimen sequenced was naive T cells sorted from blood. These receptors were taken from a woman in her 50s in good health.

This clonotype was recorded at least ten times. CDR3 protein: CASSFRGAGGYTF. The CDR3 nucleotides are TGTGCCAGCAGTTTTCGGGGGGCCGGTGGCTACACCTTC. J is TRBJ1-2 and V is TRBV27, with TRBD1 as a possible D gene (6 bases). The V end was cut by 3 bases, the J end by 7 bases, with 12 bases between. Germline CDR1 MNHEY, CDR2 SMNVEV (reference sequence). The CDR3 is made up of 13 amino acids.

V and J are TRBV30 and TRBJ2-1; D tentatively fits TRBD1 or TRBD2 (5 bases each). The germline gives CDR1 GTSNPN, CDR2 SVGIG (reference sequence). The CDR3 spans 11 residues. Trimming cost V 3 bases and J 11 bases, with 11 bases left between them. CDR3 in amino acids: CAWSGGGKQFF. DNA of the CDR3: TGTGCCTGGAGCGGTGGGGGAAAGCAGTTCTTC.

This clonotype turned up a few times. The genes are TRBV19 and TRBJ2-3; D remains ambiguous. V was shortened by 4 bases and J by 2 bases, with 7 bases between the two germline ends. CDR3 length: 13 amino acids. Germline V gives CDR1 LNHDA, CDR2 SQIVND (reference sequence). CDR3 nucleotides: TGTGCCAGTAGTACCATCGACACAGATACGCAGTATTTT. This encodes CASSTIDTDTQYF. The full variable domain, rest sourced from reference TRBV19 and TRBJ2-3, is DGGITQSPKYLFRKEGQNVTLSCEQNLNHDAMYWYRQDPGQGLRLIYYSQIVNDFQKGDIAEGYSVSREKKESFPLTVTSAQKNPTAFYLCASSTIDTDTQYFGPGTRLTVL.

V is TRBV7-9 and J is TRBJ2-3, with TRBD1 as a possible D gene (5 bases). The CDR3 totals 15 residues. Germline CDR1 and CDR2: SEHNR and FQNEAQ (reference sequence). V lost 1 base and J 0 bases, leaving 8 bases between the germline ends. The CDR3 reads CASSLDQGSTDTQYF. CDR3 bases: TGTGCCAGCAGCTTAGACCAGGGTAGCACAGATACGCAGTATTTT.

This clonotype was counted at least ten times. The gene calls are TRBV5-6 and TRBJ1-1; weak D call: TRBD1 (6 bases). This CDR3 is 20 amino acids long. V shed 3 bases and J shed 2 bases, with 29 bases lying between them. Germline V gene lookup returns CDR1 SGHDT and CDR2 YYEEEE. The CDR3 loop reads CASSSLERSRVTGVNTEAFF. Written as DNA, the CDR3 is TGTGCCAGCAGCTCCTTGGAGCGTAGCCGTGTGACAGGAGTTAACACTGAAGCTTTCTTT.

The genes are TRBV7-8 and TRBJ2-5; a weak D match, TRBD2 (5 bases). The V end lost 1 base, the J end lost 1 base, and 10 bases lay between the germline ends. The CDR3 has 15 residues. Germline V lookup: CDR1 SGHVS, CDR2 FQNEAQ. CDR3 in amino acids: CASSLGGLFQETQYF. Here the CDR3 DNA reads TGTGCCAGCAGCTTAGGAGGACTGTTCCAAGAGACCCAGTACTTC.

The rearrangement links TRBV3-1 to TRBJ2-7; 12 bases are shared with TRBD2. V shed 0 bases and J 2 bases; nucleotides not matched to a gene: 5. CDR3 length: 17 residues. Germline CDR1 and CDR2: LGHDT and YNNKEL (reference sequence). CDR3 sequence: CASSQDLAGGIAYEQYF. For the CDR3, the DNA is TGTGCCAGCAGCCAAGATCTAGCGGGAGGGATTGCCTACGAGCAGTACTTC.

This sequence joins TRBV10-3 and TRBJ2-7, with D perhaps matching TRBD1 (6 bases). CDR3 length: 15 residues. Trimming removed 6 bases from V and 0 bases from J, with 15 bases in between. CDR1 is ENHRY and CDR2 is SYGVKD in the germline V gene. The CDR3 coding sequence is TGTGCCATCAGGAGACAGGAGACTAACTCCTACGAGCAGTACGTC. Translating gives CAIRRQETNSYEQYV.

Ten or more counts support this clonotype. The V call is TRBV10-2, the J call TRBJ2-1; D unclear. V dropped 9 bases and J dropped 10 bases, with 10 bases sitting between them. The CDR3 length is 10 residues. In germline, CDR1 is WSHSY, CDR2 SAAADI. The CDR3 spells CASHGEEQFF. CDR3 DNA sequence: TGCGCCAGTCATGGAGAGGAGCAGTTCTTC.

J is TRBJ1-5 and V is TRBV6-1; the match to TRBD1 covers 9 bases. Germline-derived CDR1 and CDR2 are MNHNS and SASEGT. The J segment lost 5 bases and the V segment lost 9 bases, leaving 11 bases of the junction unmatched. This CDR3 is 15 amino acids long. The CDR3 DNA sequence: TGTGCCAGTTCCCTAGGACAGGGGACGCATCAGCCCCAGCATTTT. As protein: CASSLGQGTHQPQHF.

This clonotype has a handful of counts. This chain links TRBV20-1 with TRBJ2-1, with 9 bases aligning to TRBD1. Per the germline V gene, CDR1 is DFQATT and CDR2 is SNEGSKA (reference sequence). There are 14 residues in the CDR3. The junction had 5 bases not matched to a gene; V was cut back by 4 bases and J by 4 bases. CDR3 in amino acids: CSATWTGVYNEQFF. CDR3 DNA sequence: TGCAGTGCTACCTGGACAGGGGTTTACAATGAGCAGTTCTTC.

J is TRBJ2-7 and V is TRBV25-1; a possible D gene is TRBD2 (5 bases). The CDR3 length is 14 residues. Germline-derived CDR1 and CDR2 are MGHDK and SYGVNS. V was pared by 7 bases and J by 6 bases, with 19 bases between. Written as DNA, the CDR3 is TGTGCCAGCACCCACGGCGGGCTGACGGTCGAGCAGTACTTC. Encoded protein: CASTHGGLTVEQYF.